What follows are 15 T cell receptor beta chains derived from one specimen sequenced in a study of cytomegalovirus exposure and HLA in healthy donors (TCRdb year 2017). Library preparation was by the immunoSEQ multiplex PCR assay. A mixture of 60 forward primers for TCR Vbeta segments and 13 reverse primers for TCR Jbeta segments was used in the multiplex PCR. As stored in TCRdb, this immuneACCESS dataset retains in-frame rearrangements with V and J assigned. A fraction of the clones does not appear; measured against another copy, unresolved V genes explain less than half of the discrepancy, and the remainder lacks a known reason. Within this sample are fewer than 85,000 clones, with around three quarters of them counted one time only. Around 3.6% of the sample goes to the ten largest clones. The sequencing sample was made of PBMCs. These receptors were taken from a man aged 35-49 years in good health and CMV-seronegative.

In its sample, this clone was seen a few times. V usage is TRBV2 and J usage is TRBJ2-5, with D possibly matching TRBD1 (5 bases). The CDR3 covers 13 residues. The germline V gene has CDR1 SNHLY and CDR2 FYNNEI. Between the trimmed V and J ends, which lost 3 bases and 7 bases, there was a span of 12 bases. The CDR3 protein is CASSDGREATQYF. CDR3 coding DNA: TGTGCCAGCAGTGACGGCAGGGAAGCGACCCAGTACTTC.

In this sample, this clone turned up a few times. The gene calls are TRBV19 and TRBJ2-7, with unresolved D. The CDR3 spans 14 residues. Trimming stripped 5 bases from V and 1 base from J, with 12 bases between. In germline, CDR1 is LNHDA, CDR2 SQIVND (reference sequence). As DNA, the CDR3 is TGTGCCAGTAGTTCTTTAGTTGGTTCCTACGAGCAGTACTTC. It is translated as CASSSLVGSYEQYF.

V usage is TRBV6-5 and J usage is TRBJ1-2; D gene unclear. V was trimmed by 8 bases and J by 7 bases, leaving 20 bases between them. Germline V gives CDR1 MNHEY, CDR2 SVGAGI. This CDR3 region has 14 residues. The CDR3 region is CASVVKVEGSGYTF. The DNA for the CDR3 is TGTGCCAGCGTGGTCAAAGTGGAGGGATCTGGCTACACCTTC.

The CDR3 protein is CASSPTQNSPLHF. As DNA, the CDR3 is TGTGCCAGCAGCCCAACACAAAATTCACCCCTCCACTTT. The genes are TRBV9 and TRBJ1-6, with unresolved D. The CDR3 is made up of 13 amino acids. From germline, CDR1 is SGDLS and CDR2 YYNGEE. The V gene lost 4 bases and the J gene lost 7 bases, with 9 bases spanning the gap.

The V call is TRBV15, the J call TRBJ1-2, with 8 positions matching TRBD1. The V and J ends lost 2 bases and 6 bases, in that order; junction bases with no gene match: 11. This CDR3 comprises 16 residues. Germline V gene data show CDR1 as LNHNV and CDR2 as YYDKDF (reference sequence). CDR3 loop: CATSRQRGRGLDGYTF. Here the CDR3 DNA reads TGTGCCACCAGCAGACAAAGAGGCAGGGGGCTTGATGGCTACACCTTC. Full variable domain (remainder filled in from reference TRBV15 and TRBJ1-2): DAMVIQNPRYQVTQFGKPVTLSCSQTLNHNVMYWYQQKSSQAPKLLFHYYDKDFNNEADTPDNFQSRRPNTSFCFLDIRSPGLGDTAMYLCATSRQRGRGLDGYTFGSGTRLTVV.

This clone was detected a few times. The chain links TRBV2 to TRBJ1-5; no firm D call. CDR1 is SNHLY, CDR2 FYNNEI, per germline. V shed 3 bases and J shed 8 bases, with 8 bases lying between them. The CDR3 sequence is 12 residues long. This chain's CDR3 is CASSEGHEPQHF. The CDR3, as DNA: TGTGCCAGCAGTGAGGGCCATGAGCCCCAGCATTTT.

The rearrangement joins TRBV14 to TRBJ1-1, with TRBD1 identical over 7 bases. The CDR3 is 13 residues long. Per the germline V gene, CDR1 is SGHDN and CDR2 is FVKESK. After removal of 4 bases from V and 1 base from J, the junction contained 0 bases not matched to a gene. Written as DNA, the CDR3 is TGTGCCAGCAGCCGGGACAGGAACACTGAAGCTTTCTTT. This codes for CASSRDRNTEAFF. Full variable domain (rest looked up from reference TRBV14 and TRBJ1-1): EAGVTQFPSHSVIEKGQTVTLRCDPISGHDNLYWYRRVMGKEIKFLLHFVKESKQDESGMPNNRFLAERTGGTYSTLKVQPAELEDSGVYFCASSRDRNTEAFFGQGTRLTVV.

This chain links TRBV7-9 with TRBJ1-4, with D possibly being TRBD1 (6 bases). Between the trimmed V and J ends, which lost 5 bases and 12 bases, there was a span of 19 bases. The CDR3 is 14 amino acids. Germline assignment: CDR1 SEHNR and CDR2 FQNEAQ (reference sequence). Written as DNA, the CDR3 is TGTGCCAGCAGCCTAGGGGGAGGGGCCCTGGAACTGTTTTTT. This encodes CASSLGGGALELFF. Complete variable domain (other parts from reference TRBV7-9 and TRBJ1-4): DTGVSQNPRHKITKRGQNVTFRCDPISEHNRLYWYRQTLGQGPEFLTYFQNEAQLEKSRLLSDRFSAERPKGSFSTLEIQRTEQGDSAMYLCASSLGGGALELFFGSGTQLSVL.

The chain carries TRBV10-3 and TRBJ2-7; D gene unclear. CDR1 and CDR2 (germline): ENHRY, SYGVKD. There are 13 residues in the CDR3. V shed 7 bases and J shed 7 bases, with 17 bases lying between them. For the CDR3, the DNA is TGTGCCATCACCGATACCCCCCCCCGGGAGCAGTACTTC. This codes for CAITDTPPREQYF.

This clone has just one count. The V call is TRBV29-1, the J call TRBJ1-2; D is unclear. CDR3 length: 13 amino acids. The V end lost 5 bases, the J end lost 6 bases, and 16 bases lay between the germline ends. Germline CDR1 SQVTM, CDR2 ANQGSEA. The chain's CDR3 is CSVWYALSDGYTF. CDR3 bases: TGCAGCGTTTGGTACGCTTTATCGGATGGCTACACCTTC.

This sequence joins TRBV29-1 and TRBJ2-1; 11 bases line up with TRBD1. This CDR3 comprises 14 residues. Germline CDR1 SQVTM, CDR2 ANQGSEA. V lost 3 bases and J lost 6; bases outside the gene matches: 4. CDR3 nucleotides: TGCAGCGTTGATCGGGGGACAGGGGGCAATGAGCAGTTCTTC. This codes for CSVDRGTGGNEQFF.

This clone was recorded at least ten times. This same CDR3 is encoded by further DNA sequences in the sample. Written as DNA, the CDR3 is TGCGCCAGCAGCTTCCAACAGGGGTCCGGGGAGCTGTTTTTT. Amino acids: CASSFQQGSGELFF. The chain links TRBV5-1 to TRBJ2-2; the match to TRBD1 covers 7 bases. The germline gives CDR1 SGHRS, CDR2 YFSETQ. V gave up 2 bases and J gave up 6 bases; unmatched junction bases: 4. The CDR3 is made up of 14 amino acids.

For the CDR3, the DNA is TGTGCCAGCAGCCGGGACATCACAGATACGCAGTATTTT. It yields the protein CASSRDITDTQYF. The chain carries TRBV7-8 and TRBJ2-3; tentative D call: TRBD1 (6 bases). The V gene lost 5 bases and the J gene lost 2 bases, with 8 bases spanning the gap. CDR3 length: 13 residues. CDR1 SGHVS and CDR2 FQNEAQ come from the germline V gene.

This clone appeared a few times. The chain is built from TRBV2 and TRBJ1-6; a possible D gene is TRBD1 (5 bases). Trimming took 5 bases from V and 7 from J, leaving 18 bases between them. CDR3 length: 16 amino acids. Looked up from germline, CDR1 is SNHLY and CDR2 is FYNNEI. As DNA, the CDR3 is TGTGCCAGCAGTAGGTTAAGGACACTTGGGAATTCACCCCTCCACTTT. It yields the protein CASSRLRTLGNSPLHF.

The chain employs TRBV30 and TRBJ2-5, with D maybe TRBD1 (8 bases). The DNA end is more similar to TRBJ2-7, so the J call may be wrong. Germline-derived CDR1 and CDR2 are GTSNPN and SVGIG (reference sequence). This CDR3 contains 12 residues. Here the CDR3 DNA reads TGTGCCTCATACAGGGGGGGGTACGAGCAGTACTTC. It codes for CASYRGGYEQYF.